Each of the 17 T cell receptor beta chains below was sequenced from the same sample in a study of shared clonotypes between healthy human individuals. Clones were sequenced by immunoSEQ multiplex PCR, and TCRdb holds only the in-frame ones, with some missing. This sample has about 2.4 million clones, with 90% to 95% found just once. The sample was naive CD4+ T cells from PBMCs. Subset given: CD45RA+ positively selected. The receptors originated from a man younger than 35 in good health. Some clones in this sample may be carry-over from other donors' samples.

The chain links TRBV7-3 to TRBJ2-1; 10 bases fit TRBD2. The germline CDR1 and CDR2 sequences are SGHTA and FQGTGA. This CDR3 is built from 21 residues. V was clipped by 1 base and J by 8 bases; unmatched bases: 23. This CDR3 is CASSLRSRPALAGGVVDEQFF. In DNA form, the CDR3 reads TGTGCCAGCAGCTTAAGATCCAGGCCAGCCTTAGCGGGAGGCGTAGTGGATGAGCAGTTCTTC.

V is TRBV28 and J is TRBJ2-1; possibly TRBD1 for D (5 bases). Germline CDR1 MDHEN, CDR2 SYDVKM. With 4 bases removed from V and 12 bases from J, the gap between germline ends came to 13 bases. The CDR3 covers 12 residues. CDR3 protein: CASSSDRRGQFF. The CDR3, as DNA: TGTGCCAGCAGTTCGGACCGAAGGGGGCAGTTCTTC.

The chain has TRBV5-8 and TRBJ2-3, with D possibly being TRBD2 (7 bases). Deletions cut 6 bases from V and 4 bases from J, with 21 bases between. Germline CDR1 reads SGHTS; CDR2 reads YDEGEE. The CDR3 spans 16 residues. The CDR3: CASTRGGGTNSDTQYF. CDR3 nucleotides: TGTGCCAGCACCAGAGGGGGGGGGACAAATTCAGATACGCAGTATTTT.

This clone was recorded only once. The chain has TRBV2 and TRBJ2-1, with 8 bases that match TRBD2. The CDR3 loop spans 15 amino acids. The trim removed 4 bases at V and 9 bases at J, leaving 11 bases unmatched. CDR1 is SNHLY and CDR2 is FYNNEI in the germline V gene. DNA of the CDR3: TGTGCCAGCAGTGCGGGACTAGTAGGGGTCGGTGAGCAGTTCTTC. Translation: CASSAGLVGVGEQFF.

For the CDR3, the DNA is TGCGCCAGCAGCCCAAGACAGGATCCCTACGAGCAGTACTTC. Its translation is CASSPRQDPYEQYF. The genes are TRBV5-1 and TRBJ2-5; perhaps TRBD1 as D (6 bases). The last part of the DNA fits TRBJ2-7 better; the J call may be wrong. CDR1 SGHRS and CDR2 YFSETQ come from the germline V gene. The CDR3 extends over 14 amino acids.

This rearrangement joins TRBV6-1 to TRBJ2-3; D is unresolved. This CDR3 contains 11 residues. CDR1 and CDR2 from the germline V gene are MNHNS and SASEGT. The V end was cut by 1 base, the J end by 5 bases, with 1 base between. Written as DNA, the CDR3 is TGTGCCAGCAGTGAAGTAGATACGCAGTATTTT. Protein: CASSEVDTQYF.

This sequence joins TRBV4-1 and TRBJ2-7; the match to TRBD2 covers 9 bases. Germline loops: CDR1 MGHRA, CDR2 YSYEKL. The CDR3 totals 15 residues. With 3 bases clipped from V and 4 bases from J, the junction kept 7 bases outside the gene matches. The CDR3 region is CASSQGLASHYEQYF. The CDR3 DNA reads TGCGCCAGCAGCCAGGGACTAGCATCCCATTACGAGCAGTACTTC.

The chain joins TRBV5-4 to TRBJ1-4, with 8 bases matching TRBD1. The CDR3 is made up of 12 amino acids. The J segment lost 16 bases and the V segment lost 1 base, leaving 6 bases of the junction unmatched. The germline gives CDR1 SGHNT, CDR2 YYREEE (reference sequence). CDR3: CASSLNRQGQFF. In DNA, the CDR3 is TGTGCCAGCAGCTTGAACCGACAGGGGCAGTTTTTT.

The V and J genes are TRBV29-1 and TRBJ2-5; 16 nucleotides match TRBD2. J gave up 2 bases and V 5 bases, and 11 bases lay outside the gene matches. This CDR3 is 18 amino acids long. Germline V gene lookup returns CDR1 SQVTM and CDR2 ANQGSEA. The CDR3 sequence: CSVKKGLAGGRLQETQYF. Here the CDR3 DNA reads TGCAGCGTTAAAAAGGGACTAGCGGGAGGGCGACTGCAAGAGACCCAGTACTTC. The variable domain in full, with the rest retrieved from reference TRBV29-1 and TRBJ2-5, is SAVISQKPSRDICQRGTSLTIQCQVDSQVTMMFWYRQQPGQSLTLIATANQGSEATYESGFVIDKFPISRPNLTFSTLTVSNMSPEDSSIYLCSVKKGLAGGRLQETQYFGPGTRLLVL.

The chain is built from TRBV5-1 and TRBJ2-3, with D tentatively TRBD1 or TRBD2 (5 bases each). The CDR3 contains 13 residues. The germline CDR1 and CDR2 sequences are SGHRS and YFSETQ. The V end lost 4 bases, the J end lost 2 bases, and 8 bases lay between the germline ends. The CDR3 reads CASSRGATDTQYF. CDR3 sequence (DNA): TGCGCCAGCAGCAGGGGAGCCACAGATACGCAGTATTTT.

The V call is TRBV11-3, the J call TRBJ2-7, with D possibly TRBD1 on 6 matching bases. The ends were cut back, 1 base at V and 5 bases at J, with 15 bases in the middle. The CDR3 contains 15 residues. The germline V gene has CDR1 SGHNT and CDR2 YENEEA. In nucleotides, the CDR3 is TGTGCCAGCAGCTTAGGGGGACATAAAGAACACGAGCAGTACTTC. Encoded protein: CASSLGGHKEHEQYF.

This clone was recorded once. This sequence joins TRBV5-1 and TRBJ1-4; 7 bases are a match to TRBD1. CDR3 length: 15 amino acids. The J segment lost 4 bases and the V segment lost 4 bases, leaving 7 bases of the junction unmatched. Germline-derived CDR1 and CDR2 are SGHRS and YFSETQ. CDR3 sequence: CASSPQTGRNEKLFF. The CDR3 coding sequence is TGCGCCAGCAGCCCCCAGACAGGGCGTAATGAAAAACTGTTTTTT.

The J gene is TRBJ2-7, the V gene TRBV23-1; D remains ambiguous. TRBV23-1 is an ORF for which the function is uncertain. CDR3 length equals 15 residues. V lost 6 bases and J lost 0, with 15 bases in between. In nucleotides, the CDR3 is TGCGCCAGCAGCGGGCCACGAGCAAACTCCTACGAGCAGTACTTC. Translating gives CASSGPRANSYEQYF.

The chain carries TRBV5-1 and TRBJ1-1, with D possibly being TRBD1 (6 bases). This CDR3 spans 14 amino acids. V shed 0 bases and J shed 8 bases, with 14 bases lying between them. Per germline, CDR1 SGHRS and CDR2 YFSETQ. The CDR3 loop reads CASSLDFGGREAFF. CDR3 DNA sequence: TGCGCCAGCAGCTTGGATTTCGGGGGGCGGGAAGCTTTCTTT. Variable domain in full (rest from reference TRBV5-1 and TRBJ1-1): KAGVTQTPRYLIKTRGQQVTLSCSPISGHRSVSWYQQTPGQGLQFLFEYFSETQRNKGNFPGRFSGRQFSNSRSEMNVSTLELGDSALYLCASSLDFGGREAFFGQGTRLTVV.

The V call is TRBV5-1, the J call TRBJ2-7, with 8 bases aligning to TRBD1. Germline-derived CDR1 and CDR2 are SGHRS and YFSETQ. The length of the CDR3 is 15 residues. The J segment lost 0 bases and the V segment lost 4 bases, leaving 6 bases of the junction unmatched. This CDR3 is CASSKGQASSYEQYF. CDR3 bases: TGCGCCAGCAGCAAGGGACAGGCGAGCTCCTACGAGCAGTACTTC.

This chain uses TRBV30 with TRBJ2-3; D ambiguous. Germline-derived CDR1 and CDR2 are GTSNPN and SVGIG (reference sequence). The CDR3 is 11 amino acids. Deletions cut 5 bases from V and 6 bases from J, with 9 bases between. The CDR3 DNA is TGTGCCTGGGGCGCAGTGGATACGCAGTATTTT. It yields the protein CAWGAVDTQYF.

CDR3 bases: TGCGCCAGCAGCCAAGATCCGGACGTGGAGCGTTACGAGCAGTACTTC. It is translated as CASSQDPDVERYEQYF. The J gene is TRBJ2-7, the V gene TRBV4-3; D is undetermined. With 0 bases removed from V and 4 bases from J, the gap between germline ends came to 16 bases. Per the germline V gene, CDR1 is LGHNA and CDR2 is YSLEER. The CDR3 sequence is 16 residues long.